The 13 T cell receptor beta chains listed next were all sequenced from one sample in a study. Via MiXCR, TCRdb re-called the 5' RACE reads, giving one row per CDR3 protein. The profile covers fewer than 65,000 distinct CDR3 sequences, with less than 25% appearing a single time and about 2.9% taken by the ten largest. The sorted Tregs were CD4+CD25+CD127-/low cells. The sequenced sample consisted of tumor-infiltrating Tregs sorted from the breast tumor. Receptors were obtained from a female donor with breast cancer.

At least ten counts were recorded for this clonotype. The chain links TRBV6-5 to TRBJ1-1; D gene uncertain. The CDR3 spans 14 residues. Trimming stripped 6 bases from V and 6 bases from J, with 17 bases between. Germline loops: CDR1 MNHEY, CDR2 SVGAGI. This chain's CDR3 is CASRRGGDVAEAFF. The CDR3 region has the DNA TGTGCCAGCAGGAGAGGCGGCGATGTGGCTGAAGCTTTCTTT.

In regard to this clonotype: A much bigger clone sits one base away, suggesting this may be a read error. The chain carries TRBV20-1 and TRBJ2-1, with TRBD2 identical over 9 bases. CDR1 and CDR2 from the germline V gene are DFQATT and SNEGSKA (reference sequence). This CDR3 contains 13 residues. The DNA for the CDR3 is TGCAGTGCTAGAGATCCTAGCGGGATGGGGCAGTGCTTC. Amino acids: CSARDPSGMGQCF.

About this clonotype: This could be a read error, since a much larger clone is one nucleotide away. This sequence joins TRBV7-9 and TRBJ2-7; D is perhaps TRBD1 (5 bases). CDR1 and CDR2 from the germline V gene are SEHNR and FQNEAQ (reference sequence). CDR3 length: 13 residues. The CDR3 spells CTSSSGRGYEQYF. The CDR3 nucleotides read TGTACCAGCAGCTCCGGAAGGGGTTACGAGCAGTACTTC.

A word on this clonotype: At one end, the junction sequence differs from germline, possibly due to a read error. The chain links TRBV12-3 or TRBV12-4 to TRBJ1-2; TRBD1 aligns across 7 bases. CDR3 length: 12 amino acids. The CDR3 protein is CASSFTGDGHTF. CDR3 DNA sequence: TGTGCCAGCAGTTTTACAGGGGATGGCCACACCTTC.

This clonotype was detected only a few times. The rearrangement links TRBV18 to TRBJ1-1; D ambiguous. Looked up from germline, CDR1 is KGHSH and CDR2 is LQKENI. The CDR3 loop spans 13 amino acids. V lost 4 bases and J 1 base, leaving 7 bases between the germline ends. The CDR3 DNA reads TGTGCCAGCTCACTAGAGGAGAACACTGAAGCTTTCTTT. This encodes CASSLEENTEAFF.

The V gene is TRBV6-5, the J gene TRBJ2-3; 9 positions agree with TRBD1. The germline CDR1 and CDR2 sequences are MNHEY and SVGAGI. V was pared by 4 bases and J by 7 bases, with 6 bases of the junction left unmatched. This CDR3 is 14 amino acids long. The DNA for the CDR3 is TGTGCCAGCAGTTCCTCGGGACAGGGATATACGCAGTATTTT. This codes for CASSSSGQGYTQYF.

As regards this clonotype: A much larger clone lies a single base off, so this may be a read error. V usage is TRBV19 and J usage is TRBJ2-1; D is unresolved. Germline V gives CDR1 LNHDA, CDR2 SQIVND (reference sequence). The CDR3 is 12 amino acids. The CDR3 here is CVSSIYGYEQFF. Here the CDR3 DNA reads TGTGTCAGTAGTATTTACGGCTATGAGCAGTTCTTC.

In its sample, this clonotype is medium-sized (0.01 to 0.1%). The chain has TRBV5-5 and TRBJ2-3; no definite D call. The V end lost 0 bases, the J end lost 2 bases, and 10 bases lay between the germline ends. Germline V gene lookup returns CDR1 SGHKS and CDR2 YYEKEE (reference sequence). The CDR3 totals 15 residues. The CDR3 loop is CASSLDNWDTDTQYF. As DNA, the CDR3 is TGTGCCAGCAGCTTGGACAACTGGGACACAGATACGCAGTATTTT.

This clonotype showed up many times. This rearrangement joins TRBV7-6 to TRBJ1-2; 7 bases fit TRBD1. The ends lost 5 bases at V and 8 bases at J; junction bases unmatched: 14. Looked up from germline, CDR1 is SGHVS and CDR2 is FNYEAQ. The CDR3 has 15 amino acids. The CDR3 is CASSLQTGSLGGYTF. Here the CDR3 DNA reads TGTGCCAGCAGCCTCCAGACAGGGAGCCTTGGGGGCTACACCTTC.

This clonotype was picked up many times. The chain carries TRBV5-1 and TRBJ2-7, with 9 bases lining up with TRBD2. The germline gives CDR1 SGHRS, CDR2 YFSETQ. V shed 4 bases and J 2 bases; nucleotides not matched to a gene: 10. The CDR3 has 16 residues. The CDR3 bases are TGCGCCAGCAGCCTAATACCTAGCGGGACACCCTACGAGCAGTACTTC. This gives the protein CASSLIPSGTPYEQYF. The entire variable domain, with the rest obtained from reference TRBV5-1 and TRBJ2-7, is as follows: KAGVTQTPRYLIKTRGQQVTLSCSPISGHRSVSWYQQTPGQGLQFLFEYFSETQRNKGNFPGRFSGRQFSNSRSEMNVSTLELGDSALYLCASSLIPSGTPYEQYFGPGTRLTVT.

This clonotype was found a few times. The J gene is TRBJ2-7, the V gene TRBV9, with TRBD2 matching 7 bases. Germline V CDR1 and CDR2: SGDLS, YYNGEE. V shed 4 bases, J shed 5 bases, and the junction held 18 bases outside the gene matches. The CDR3 spans 17 residues. This CDR3 is CASSPRGRENGRDEQYF. The CDR3 DNA reads TGTGCCAGCAGCCCCCGTGGGCGGGAGAATGGAAGGGACGAGCAGTACTTC.

A note on this clonotype: At one end the junction does not follow the germline gene, possibly because of a read error. This sequence joins TRBV6-1 and TRBJ2-1; D possibly corresponds to TRBD1 (5 bases). The CDR3 length is 16 residues. From germline, CDR1 is MNHNS and CDR2 SASEGT. The CDR3 loop reads CGSSRRAEGSYNEQFF. CDR3 nucleotides: TGTGGCAGCAGTCGCAGGGCGGAAGGGTCCTACAATGAGCAGTTCTTC.

The V call is TRBV4-1, the J call TRBJ2-4; 9 nucleotides align to TRBD2. This CDR3 has 17 residues. J gave up 6 bases and V 0 bases, and 9 bases lay outside the gene matches. Germline V gene sequence: CDR1 MGHRA, CDR2 YSYEKL. CDR3 in amino acids: CASSQEEGGGASNIQYF. CDR3 nucleotide sequence: TGCGCCAGCAGCCAAGAAGAAGGCGGGGGGGCCTCAAACATTCAGTACTTC.